Presented here are 18 T cell receptor beta chains from one specimen sequenced in a study of blood T cell repertoires in COVID-19. Assay: immunoSEQ multiplex PCR; the TCRdb copy retains only in-frame clones and omits some. The table shows roughly 150,000 clones, with roughly 84% occurring only once. Sample: PBMCs or T cells enriched from blood (not recorded which). The receptors were sampled from a man aged 50-60 years in a cohort exposed to, infected with or recovered from COVID-19 (not recorded which).

DNA of the CDR3: TGTGCCAGCATGGAGGTAGAGACCCAGTACTTC. Residues: CASMEVETQYF. J is TRBJ2-5 and V is TRBV7-2; D might be TRBD2 (5 bases). The CDR3 is 11 amino acids. V dropped 7 bases and J dropped 4 bases, with 7 bases sitting between them. Looked up from germline, CDR1 is SGHTA and CDR2 is FQGNSA.

The sample holds a few counts of this clone. The rearrangement links TRBV5-6 to TRBJ2-4, with 9 bases matching TRBD1. After removal of 8 bases from V and 5 bases from J, the junction contained 2 bases not matched to a gene. CDR1 and CDR2 (germline): SGHDT, YYEEEE. There are 12 residues in the CDR3. CDR3 region: CASGQGQNIQYF. The DNA for the CDR3 is TGTGCCAGTGGACAGGGGCAAAACATTCAGTACTTC.

V and J are TRBV6-1 and TRBJ1-4; no reliable D call. Trimming took 0 bases from V and 0 from J, leaving 5 bases between them. This CDR3 region has 15 residues. From germline, CDR1 is MNHNS and CDR2 SASEGT. CDR3 in amino acids: CASSEASATNEKLFF. The CDR3 region has the DNA TGTGCCAGCAGTGAAGCGTCAGCAACTAATGAAAAACTGTTTTTT.

The V and J genes are TRBV11-3 and TRBJ1-6; possible D gene TRBD1, 5 bases. Germline V CDR1 and CDR2: SGHNT, YENEEA. This CDR3 region has 14 residues. V lost 0 bases to trimming and J lost 9 bases, with 9 bases between them. The CDR3 spells CASSLDGTSSPLHF. Written as DNA, the CDR3 is TGTGCCAGCAGCTTAGACGGGACTAGTTCACCCCTCCACTTT.

The rearrangement links TRBV24-1 to TRBJ2-3; TRBD2 agrees at 7 bases. V trimming: 4 bases; J trimming: 6 bases; junction bases outside the gene matches: 18. The CDR3 loop spans 18 amino acids. Germline V gives CDR1 KGHDR, CDR2 SFDVKD. In nucleotides, the CDR3 is TGTGCCACCAGTGAAGCCAAGAGTGGGGCGGGGGAAGGGGATACGCAGTATTTT. This translates into CATSEAKSGAGEGDTQYF.

The gene calls are TRBV10-3 and TRBJ1-5; D is possibly TRBD1 (5 bases). CDR1 and CDR2 (germline): ENHRY, SYGVKD. The V end was cut by 3 bases, the J end by 2 bases, with 8 bases between. The CDR3 spans 14 residues. The CDR3 region has the DNA TGTGCCATCAGTGATTTACAGGGCAATCAGCCCCAGCATTTT. This translates into CAISDLQGNQPQHF.

The V call is TRBV9, the J call TRBJ1-2, with 8 nucleotides matching TRBD1. The CDR3 runs 15 residues. CDR1 and CDR2 from the germline V gene are SGDLS and YYNGEE. Unmatched junction bases numbered 9, after V lost 4 bases and J lost 4 bases. The CDR3 DNA reads TGTGCCAGCAGCCGGGACAGGTTCCTGGGCTATGGCTACACCTTC. As protein: CASSRDRFLGYGYTF.

The V and J genes are TRBV30 and TRBJ1-1; D is ambiguous. Germline V lookup: CDR1 GTSNPN, CDR2 SVGIG (reference sequence). Trimming took off 0 bases at V and 7 bases at J, with 15 bases between the two ends. This CDR3 is 14 amino acids long. CDR3 residues: CAWSVNLMRVEAFF. In nucleotides, the CDR3 is TGTGCCTGGAGTGTAAATCTCATGAGGGTTGAAGCTTTCTTT.

The chain uses TRBV28 and TRBJ1-5; 7 bases line up with TRBD1. CDR1 and CDR2 (germline): MDHEN, SYDVKM. The CDR3 is made up of 13 amino acids. Trimming at V came to 6 bases and at J to 7 bases, leaving 6 bases not matched to a gene. CDR3 nucleotides: TGTGCCAGCAGAACAGGGGTGCTGCAGCCCCAGCATTTT. This translates into CASRTGVLQPQHF. Full variable domain (missing parts from reference TRBV28 and TRBJ1-5): DVKVTQSSRYLVKRTGEKVFLECVQDMDHENMFWYRQDPGLGLRLIYFSYDVKMKEKGDIPEGYSVSREKKERFSLILESASTNQTSMYLCASRTGVLQPQHFGDGTRLSIL.

The rearrangement joins TRBV19 to TRBJ1-4; D remains unclear. The CDR3 has 15 residues. CDR1 and CDR2 (germline): LNHDA, SQIVND (reference sequence). Trimming shortened V by 2 bases and J by 2 bases, and 9 bases separated the two germline ends. The CDR3 here is CASSIMGRTNEKLFF. In DNA, the CDR3 is TGTGCCAGTAGTATAATGGGGAGGACTAATGAAAAACTGTTTTTT.

V gene TRBV28 combines with J gene TRBJ2-7, with 9 bases aligning to TRBD2. Germline V gene lookup returns CDR1 MDHEN and CDR2 SYDVKM. Trimming at V came to 6 bases and at J to 6 bases, leaving 3 bases not matched to a gene. The CDR3 spans 12 residues. The CDR3 DNA reads TGTGCCAGCAGAACACTAGCGGGCGAGCAGTACTTC. Translating gives CASRTLAGEQYF.

This clone occurred a few times. The chain is built from TRBV5-4 and TRBJ2-7, with D possibly matching TRBD2 (6 bases). The V and J ends lost 3 bases and 3 bases respectively, with 13 bases between them. Germline V lookup: CDR1 SGHNT, CDR2 YYREEE (reference sequence). This CDR3 region has 14 residues. The CDR3 nucleotides are TGTGCCAGCAGCTGGGGGGACGGAAGCTACGAGCAGTACTTC. It translates to CASSWGDGSYEQYF. The full variable domain, with the rest looked up from reference TRBV5-4 and TRBJ2-7, is ETGVTQSPTHLIKTRGQQVTLRCSSQSGHNTVSWYQQALGQGPQFIFQYYREEENGRGNFPPRFSGLQFPNYSSELNVNALELDDSALYLCASSWGDGSYEQYFGPGTRLTVT.

CDR3: CAIGTVIYGYTF. CDR3 DNA sequence: TGTGCCATCGGGACAGTCATCTATGGCTACACCTTC. The rearrangement uses TRBV6-4 and TRBJ1-2; 7 bases align to TRBD1. After removal of 10 bases from V and 4 bases from J, the junction contained 6 bases not matched to a gene. This CDR3 is 12 amino acids long. Per the germline V gene, CDR1 is MRHNA and CDR2 is SNTAGT.

This clone has a single count. The rearrangement links TRBV7-9 to TRBJ2-6; a possible D gene is TRBD2 (6 bases). This CDR3 comprises 19 residues. Per germline, CDR1 SEHNR and CDR2 FQNEAQ (reference sequence). Trimming shortened V by 5 bases and J by 0 bases, and 20 bases separated the two germline ends. The CDR3 nucleotides read TGTGCCAGCAGCCGTAAAGCAGGAGGGGCCCGCTCTGGGGCCAACGTCCTGACTTTC. As protein: CASSRKAGGARSGANVLTF.

The chain links TRBV25-1 to TRBJ2-3; 12 bases match TRBD2. This CDR3 has 15 amino acids. The V and J ends lost 8 bases and 5 bases, in that order; junction bases with no gene match: 8. Germline V gene lookup returns CDR1 MGHDK and CDR2 SYGVNS. The CDR3 sequence: CASSRLAGVEDTQYF. CDR3 in DNA: TGTGCCAGCTCCCGACTAGCGGGGGTTGAAGATACGCAGTATTTT. Filled out from reference TRBV25-1 and TRBJ2-3, the complete variable domain reads EADIYQTPRYLVIGTGKKITLECSQTMGHDKMYWYQQDPGMELHLIHYSYGVNSTEKGDLSSESTVSRIRTEHFPLTLESARPSHTSQYLCASSRLAGVEDTQYFGPGTRLTVL.

In the case of this clone: A much larger clone differs by one base, so this may be a read error. The chain employs TRBV6-5 and TRBJ1-2; a weak D match, TRBD1 (6 bases). Germline V gene sequence: CDR1 MNHEY, CDR2 SVGAGI. This CDR3 comprises 13 residues. Deletions cut 6 bases from V and 3 bases from J, with 11 bases between. CDR3 DNA sequence: TGTGCCAGCAGCCCCCGGACAGACTATGGCTACACCTTC. Protein sequence: CASSPRTDYGYTF.

The chain uses TRBV21-1 and TRBJ1-5; the table's D gene call, TRBD1, was not cross checked with the DNA. TRBV21-1 is shown as a pseudogene. The CDR3 consists of 17 residues. For the CDR3, the DNA is TGTGCCAGCAGCAAATTCTTCCGTGACAGGGGGCTCAGGCCCCAGCATTTT. Its translation is CASSKFFRDRGLRPQHF.

The genes are TRBV4-3 and TRBJ1-1; unclear D gene. CDR3 length: 14 residues. Between the trimmed V and J ends, which lost 1 base and 4 bases, there was a span of 10 bases. Looked up from germline, CDR1 is LGHNA and CDR2 is YSLEER. The CDR3, as DNA: TGCGCCAGCAGCCAAGTTGAGGGTGGCACTGAAGCTTTCTTT. Translating it yields CASSQVEGGTEAFF.